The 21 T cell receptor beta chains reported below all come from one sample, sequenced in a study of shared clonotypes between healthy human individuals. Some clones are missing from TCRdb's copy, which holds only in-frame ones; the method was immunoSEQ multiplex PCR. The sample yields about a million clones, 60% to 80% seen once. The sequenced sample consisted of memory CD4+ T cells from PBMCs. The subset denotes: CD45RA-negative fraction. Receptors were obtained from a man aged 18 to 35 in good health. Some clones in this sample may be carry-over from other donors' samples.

As DNA, the CDR3 is TGCGCCAGCAGCCAAGAACAAGGCTCCTACGAGCAGTACTTC. Translation: CASSQEQGSYEQYF. The chain is built from TRBV4-3 and TRBJ2-7; D ambiguous. The CDR3 is made up of 14 amino acids. The ends were cut back, 0 bases at V and 0 bases at J, with 6 bases in the middle. The germline V gene encodes CDR1 LGHNA and CDR2 YSLEER.

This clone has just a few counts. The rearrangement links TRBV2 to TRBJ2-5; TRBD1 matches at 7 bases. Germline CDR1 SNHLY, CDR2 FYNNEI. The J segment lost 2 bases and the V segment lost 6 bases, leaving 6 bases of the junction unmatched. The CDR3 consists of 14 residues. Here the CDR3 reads CASRPGTAQETQYF. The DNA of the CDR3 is TGTGCCAGCAGGCCCGGGACAGCTCAAGAGACCCAGTACTTC.

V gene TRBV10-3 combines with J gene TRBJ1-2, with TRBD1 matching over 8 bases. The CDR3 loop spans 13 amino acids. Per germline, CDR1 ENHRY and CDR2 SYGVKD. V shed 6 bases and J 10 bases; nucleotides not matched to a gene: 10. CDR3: CAIRLGQGRPYTF. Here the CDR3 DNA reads TGTGCCATCAGGCTTGGACAGGGTCGCCCCTACACCTTC.

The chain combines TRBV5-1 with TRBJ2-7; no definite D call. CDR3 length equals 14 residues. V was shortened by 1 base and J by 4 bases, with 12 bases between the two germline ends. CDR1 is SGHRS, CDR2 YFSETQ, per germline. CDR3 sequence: CASSLFGYGYEQYF. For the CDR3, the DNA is TGCGCCAGCAGCTTGTTCGGGTATGGGTACGAGCAGTACTTC. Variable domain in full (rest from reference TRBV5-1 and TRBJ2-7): KAGVTQTPRYLIKTRGQQVTLSCSPISGHRSVSWYQQTPGQGLQFLFEYFSETQRNKGNFPGRFSGRQFSNSRSEMNVSTLELGDSALYLCASSLFGYGYEQYFGPGTRLTVT.

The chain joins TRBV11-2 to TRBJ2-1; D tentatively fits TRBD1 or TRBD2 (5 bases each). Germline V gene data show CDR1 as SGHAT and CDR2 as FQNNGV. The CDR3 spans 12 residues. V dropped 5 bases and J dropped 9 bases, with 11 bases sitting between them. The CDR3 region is CASSSPGTEQFF. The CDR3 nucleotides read TGTGCCAGCAGCAGTCCCGGGACTGAGCAGTTCTTC.

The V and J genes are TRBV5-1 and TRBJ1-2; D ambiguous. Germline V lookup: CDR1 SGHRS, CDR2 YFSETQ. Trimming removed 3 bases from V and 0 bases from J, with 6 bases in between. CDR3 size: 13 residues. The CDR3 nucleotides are TGCGCCAGCAGCTACGACCCTAACTATGGCTACACCTTC. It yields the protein CASSYDPNYGYTF.

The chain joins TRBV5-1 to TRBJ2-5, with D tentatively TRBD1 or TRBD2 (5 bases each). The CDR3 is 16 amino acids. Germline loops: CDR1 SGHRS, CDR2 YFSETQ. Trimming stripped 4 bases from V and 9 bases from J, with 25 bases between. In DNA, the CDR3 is TGCGCCAGCAGCCTCTTTTATGGGGGAGATGGGGACGCCCAGTACTTC. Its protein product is CASSLFYGGDGDAQYF. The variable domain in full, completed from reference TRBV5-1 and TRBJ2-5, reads KAGVTQTPRYLIKTRGQQVTLSCSPISGHRSVSWYQQTPGQGLQFLFEYFSETQRNKGNFPGRFSGRQFSNSRSEMNVSTLELGDSALYLCASSLFYGGDGDAQYFGPGTRLLVL.

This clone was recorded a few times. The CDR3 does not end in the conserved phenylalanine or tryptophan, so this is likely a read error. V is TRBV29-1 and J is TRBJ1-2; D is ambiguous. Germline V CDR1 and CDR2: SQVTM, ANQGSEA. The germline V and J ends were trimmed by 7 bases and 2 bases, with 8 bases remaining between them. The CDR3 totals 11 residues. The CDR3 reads CSGSSNYGYTL. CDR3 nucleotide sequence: TGCAGCGGGTCCTCAAACTATGGCTACACCCTC.

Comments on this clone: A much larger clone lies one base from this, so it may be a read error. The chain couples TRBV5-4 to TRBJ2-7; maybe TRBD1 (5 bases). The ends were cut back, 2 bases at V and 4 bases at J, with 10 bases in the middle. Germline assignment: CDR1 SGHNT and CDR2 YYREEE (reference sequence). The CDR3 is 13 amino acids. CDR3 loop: CASSLIQGYEQYF. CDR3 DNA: TGTGCCAGCAGCTTAATTCAGGGTTACGAGCAGTACTTC.

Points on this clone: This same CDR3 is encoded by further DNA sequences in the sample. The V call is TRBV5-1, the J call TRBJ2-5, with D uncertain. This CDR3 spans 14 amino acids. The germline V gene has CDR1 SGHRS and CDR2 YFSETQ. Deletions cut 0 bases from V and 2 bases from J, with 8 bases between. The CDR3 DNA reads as TGCGCCAGCAGCTTGGGGGCGGTACAAGAGACCCAGTACTTC. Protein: CASSLGAVQETQYF.

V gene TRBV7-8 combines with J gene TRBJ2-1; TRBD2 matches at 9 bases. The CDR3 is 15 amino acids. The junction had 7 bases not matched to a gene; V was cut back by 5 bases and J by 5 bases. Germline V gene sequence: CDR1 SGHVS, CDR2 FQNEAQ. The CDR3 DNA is TGTGCCAGCAGCGGTCGGACTAGCGTGGACAATGAGCAGTTCTTC. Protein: CASSGRTSVDNEQFF.

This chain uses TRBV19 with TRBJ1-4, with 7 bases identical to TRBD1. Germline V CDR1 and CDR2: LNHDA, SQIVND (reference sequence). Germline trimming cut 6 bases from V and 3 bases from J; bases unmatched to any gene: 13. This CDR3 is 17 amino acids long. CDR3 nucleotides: TGTGCCAGTAGCTTATTGGGACAGAAGGGGTCTAATGAAAAACTGTTTTTT. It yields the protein CASSLLGQKGSNEKLFF.

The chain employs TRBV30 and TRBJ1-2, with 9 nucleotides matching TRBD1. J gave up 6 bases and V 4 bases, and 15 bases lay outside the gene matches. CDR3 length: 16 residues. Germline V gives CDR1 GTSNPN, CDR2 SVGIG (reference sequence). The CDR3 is CAWTPSPGQGKHGYTF. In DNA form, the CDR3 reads TGTGCCTGGACCCCAAGTCCGGGACAGGGAAAGCATGGCTACACCTTC.

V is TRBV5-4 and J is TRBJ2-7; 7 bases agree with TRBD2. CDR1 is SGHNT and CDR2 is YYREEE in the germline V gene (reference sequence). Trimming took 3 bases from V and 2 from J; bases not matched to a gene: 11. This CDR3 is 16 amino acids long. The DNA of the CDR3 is TGTGCCAGCAGCTCCGGACCGGGGGGTTTCGCCTACGAGCAGTACTTC. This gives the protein CASSSGPGGFAYEQYF.

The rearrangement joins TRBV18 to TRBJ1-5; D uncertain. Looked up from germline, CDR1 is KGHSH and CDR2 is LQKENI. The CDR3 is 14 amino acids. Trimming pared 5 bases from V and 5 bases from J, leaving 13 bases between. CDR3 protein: CASSNRDSYQPQHF. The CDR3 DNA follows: TGTGCCAGCTCAAACCGGGATTCATATCAGCCCCAGCATTTT.

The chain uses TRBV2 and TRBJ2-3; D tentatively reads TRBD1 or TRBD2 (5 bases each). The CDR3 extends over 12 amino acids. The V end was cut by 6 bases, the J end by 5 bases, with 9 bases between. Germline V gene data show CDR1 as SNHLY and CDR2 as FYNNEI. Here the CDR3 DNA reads TGTGCCAGCAGGGGGGATCAAGATACGCAGTATTTT. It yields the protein CASRGDQDTQYF.

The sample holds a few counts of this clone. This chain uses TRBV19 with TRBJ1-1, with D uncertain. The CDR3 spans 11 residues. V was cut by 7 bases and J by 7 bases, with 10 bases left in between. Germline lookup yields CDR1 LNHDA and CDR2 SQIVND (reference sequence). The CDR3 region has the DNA TGTGCCAGTACCGCCCGCGGTGAAGCTTTCTTT. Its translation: CASTARGEAFF. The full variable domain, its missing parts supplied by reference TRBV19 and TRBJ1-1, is DGGITQSPKYLFRKEGQNVTLSCEQNLNHDAMYWYRQDPGQGLRLIYYSQIVNDFQKGDIAEGYSVSREKKESFPLTVTSAQKNPTAFYLCASTARGEAFFGQGTRLTVV.

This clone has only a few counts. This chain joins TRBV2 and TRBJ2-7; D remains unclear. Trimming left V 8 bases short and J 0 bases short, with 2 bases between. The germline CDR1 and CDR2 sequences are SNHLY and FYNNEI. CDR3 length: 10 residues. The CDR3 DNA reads TGTGCCAGCGTCTCCTACGAGCAGTACTTC. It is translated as CASVSYEQYF.

This chain's CDR3 is CASSQAGRGSYNEQFF. The DNA for the CDR3 is TGCGCCAGCAGCCAGGCAGGGCGGGGGTCCTACAATGAGCAGTTCTTC. The chain couples TRBV4-1 to TRBJ2-1; TRBD2 matches 7 bases. Germline assignment: CDR1 MGHRA and CDR2 YSYEKL. J was trimmed by 1 base and V by 3 bases; bases with no gene match: 6. This CDR3 region has 16 residues.

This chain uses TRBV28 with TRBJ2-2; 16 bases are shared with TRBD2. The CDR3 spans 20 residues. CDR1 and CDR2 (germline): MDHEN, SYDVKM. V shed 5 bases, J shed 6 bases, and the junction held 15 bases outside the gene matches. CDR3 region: CASSPPGLAGGPRGAGELFF. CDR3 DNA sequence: TGTGCCAGCAGTCCCCCGGGACTAGCGGGAGGGCCTCGGGGAGCCGGGGAGCTGTTTTTT. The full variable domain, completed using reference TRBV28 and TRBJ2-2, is DVKVTQSSRYLVKRTGEKVFLECVQDMDHENMFWYRQDPGLGLRLIYFSYDVKMKEKGDIPEGYSVSREKKERFSLILESASTNQTSMYLCASSPPGLAGGPRGAGELFFGEGSRLTVL.

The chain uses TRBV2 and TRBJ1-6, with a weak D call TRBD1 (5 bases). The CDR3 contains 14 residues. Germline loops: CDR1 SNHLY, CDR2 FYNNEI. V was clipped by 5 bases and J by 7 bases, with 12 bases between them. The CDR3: CASSPGTANSPLHF. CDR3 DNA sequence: TGTGCCAGCAGTCCCGGGACCGCCAATTCACCCCTCCACTTT. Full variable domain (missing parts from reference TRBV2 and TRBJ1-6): EPEVTQTPSHQVTQMGQEVILRCVPISNHLYFYWYRQILGQKVEFLVSFYNNEISEKSEIFDDQFSVERPDGSNFTLKIRSTKLEDSAMYFCASSPGTANSPLHFGNGTRLTVT.